These 24 T cell receptor beta chains originate from one sample sequenced in a study of blood T cell repertoires in COVID-19. The protocol was immunoSEQ multiplex PCR, while the TCRdb copy is restricted to in-frame clones and leaves out a portion. The sample includes hundreds of thousands of clones, 85% of them seen just once. The sample consisted of PBMCs or T cells enriched from blood (not recorded which). These receptors were obtained from a woman in her forties or fifties who had recovered from COVID-19.

This clone came up once. The chain carries TRBV19 and TRBJ2-3; TRBD2 matches 8 bases. V gave up 7 bases and J gave up 6 bases; unmatched junction bases: 9. There are 14 residues in the CDR3. The germline V gene has CDR1 LNHDA and CDR2 SQIVND (reference sequence). CDR3 protein: CASTPRGRIDTQYF. In nucleotides, the CDR3 is TGTGCCAGTACCCCCCGCGGGAGGATTGATACGCAGTATTTT. Complete variable domain (other parts from reference TRBV19 and TRBJ2-3): DGGITQSPKYLFRKEGQNVTLSCEQNLNHDAMYWYRQDPGQGLRLIYYSQIVNDFQKGDIAEGYSVSREKKESFPLTVTSAQKNPTAFYLCASTPRGRIDTQYFGPGTRLTVL.

The rearrangement uses TRBV7-8 and TRBJ2-5; 8 nucleotides line up with TRBD1. V lost 4 bases, J lost 6 bases, and 4 bases stayed unmatched. The CDR3 runs 13 residues. CDR1 and CDR2 from the germline V gene are SGHVS and FQNEAQ. The CDR3 reads CASSSDRGQTQYF. The CDR3 DNA is TGTGCCAGCAGCTCTGACAGGGGACAGACCCAGTACTTC.

This clone was detected only once. The V call is TRBV19, the J call TRBJ2-5, with D tentatively TRBD2 (6 bases). This CDR3 has 14 residues. V was cut by 6 bases and J by 3 bases, with 14 bases left in between. Germline CDR1 reads LNHDA; CDR2 reads SQIVND (reference sequence). The CDR3 sequence is CASRAHAGKETQYF. The CDR3, as DNA: TGTGCCAGTAGAGCCCACGCGGGGAAAGAGACCCAGTACTTC.

This sequence joins TRBV5-8 and TRBJ2-1, with 8 bases that match TRBD1. V gave up 7 bases and J gave up 5 bases; unmatched junction bases: 5. The CDR3 length is 13 residues. Germline V gives CDR1 SGHTS, CDR2 YDEGEE. CDR3 region: CASEGQVNNEQFF. The DNA of the CDR3 is TGTGCCAGCGAGGGACAGGTAAACAATGAGCAGTTCTTC.

The chain uses TRBV3-1 (or the pseudogene TRBV3-2) and TRBJ2-2; tentatively, D is TRBD2 (5 bases). Germline V lookup: CDR1 LGHDT, CDR2 YNNKEL (reference sequence). The CDR3 loop spans 13 amino acids. With 10 bases removed from V and 4 bases from J, the gap between germline ends came to 13 bases. The CDR3 loop is CATCPTSTGELFF. DNA of the CDR3: TGTGCCACCTGCCCTACTAGCACCGGGGAGCTGTTTTTT.

V gene TRBV9 combines with J gene TRBJ2-1, with 11 bases that match TRBD2. Germline-derived CDR1 and CDR2 are SGDLS and YYNGEE. The CDR3 has 15 residues. V lost 3 bases, J lost 3 bases, and 2 bases stayed unmatched. CDR3 coding DNA: TGTGCCAGCAGCGCGGGACTAGCGGACTACAATGAGCAGTTCTTC. Encoded protein: CASSAGLADYNEQFF.

The chain recombines TRBV3-1 (or the pseudogene TRBV3-2) with TRBJ1-4; D is ambiguous. The CDR3 sequence is 15 residues long. Germline V CDR1 and CDR2: LGHDT, YNNKEL (reference sequence). Trimming took off 1 base at V and 0 bases at J, with 6 bases between the two ends. The CDR3 region is CASSQGEATNEKLFF. As DNA, the CDR3 is TGTGCCAGCAGCCAAGGAGAAGCAACTAATGAAAAACTGTTTTTT.

The chain links TRBV7-3 to TRBJ2-3; TRBD1 aligns across 8 bases. The germline gives CDR1 SGHTA, CDR2 FQGTGA. CDR3 length equals 15 residues. Trimming at V came to 4 bases and at J to 0 bases, leaving 3 bases not matched to a gene. The CDR3 is CASSSRQGSTDTQYF. The CDR3, as DNA: TGTGCCAGCAGCTCTAGACAGGGGAGCACAGATACGCAGTATTTT.

The chain has TRBV11-3 and TRBJ2-1; 7 bases fit TRBD2. V trimming: 5 bases; J trimming: 6 bases; junction bases outside the gene matches: 10. The CDR3 extends over 15 amino acids. Germline V CDR1 and CDR2: SGHNT, YENEEA. CDR3 sequence: CASSGGGYGFNEQFF. The CDR3 bases are TGTGCCAGCAGCGGGGGAGGGTACGGTTTCAATGAGCAGTTCTTC.

The V and J genes are TRBV28 and TRBJ2-2; no clear D. Germline lookup yields CDR1 MDHEN and CDR2 SYDVKM. This CDR3 has 14 residues. Trimming pared 2 bases from V and 4 bases from J, leaving 8 bases between. DNA for the CDR3: TGTGCCAGCAGTTTAGACTCACTCACCGGGGAGCTGTTTTTT. Protein product: CASSLDSLTGELFF. Drawing the rest from reference TRBV28 and TRBJ2-2, the complete variable domain is DVKVTQSSRYLVKRTGEKVFLECVQDMDHENMFWYRQDPGLGLRLIYFSYDVKMKEKGDIPEGYSVSREKKERFSLILESASTNQTSMYLCASSLDSLTGELFFGEGSRLTVL.

In this sample, this clone turned up once. The chain links TRBV5-1 to TRBJ2-1, with TRBD1 matching 7 bases. The germline V gene has CDR1 SGHRS and CDR2 YFSETQ. Unmatched junction bases numbered 6, after V lost 4 bases and J lost 2 bases. This CDR3 is built from 15 residues. CDR3 DNA: TGCGCCAGCAGCAGTTGGGGACAGACCTACAATGAGCAGTTCTTC. Translation: CASSSWGQTYNEQFF.

The chain employs TRBV11-2 and TRBJ1-1, with a possible D match to TRBD1 (5 bases). This CDR3 has 14 residues. Per germline, CDR1 SGHAT and CDR2 FQNNGV. Between the trimmed V and J ends, which lost 0 bases and 1 base, there was a span of 6 bases. The CDR3 sequence is CASSLDRENTEAFF. CDR3 nucleotide sequence: TGTGCCAGCAGCTTAGACAGGGAGAACACTGAAGCTTTCTTT.

This rearrangement joins TRBV2 to TRBJ2-7; 10 nucleotides line up with TRBD1. Germline V gene lookup returns CDR1 SNHLY and CDR2 FYNNEI. V shed 4 bases and J 6 bases; nucleotides not matched to a gene: 3. CDR3 length equals 13 residues. This chain's CDR3 is CASSGDRGREQYF. The CDR3 DNA follows: TGTGCCAGCAGTGGGGACAGGGGACGCGAGCAGTACTTC. The whole variable domain, filled in from reference TRBV2 and TRBJ2-7, reads EPEVTQTPSHQVTQMGQEVILRCVPISNHLYFYWYRQILGQKVEFLVSFYNNEISEKSEIFDDQFSVERPDGSNFTLKIRSTKLEDSAMYFCASSGDRGREQYFGPGTRLTVT.

The genes are TRBV11-2 and TRBJ2-1; the match to TRBD1 covers 8 bases. CDR3 length: 16 amino acids. The V segment lost 5 bases and the J segment 4 bases; nucleotides outside the gene matches: 10. CDR1 SGHAT and CDR2 FQNNGV come from the germline V gene. DNA for the CDR3: TGTGCCAGCAGCGCATACGGGACAGGATTTTACAATGAGCAGTTCTTC. Translation: CASSAYGTGFYNEQFF.

The V call is TRBV9, the J call TRBJ2-3; the D gene is possibly TRBD2 (5 bases). Germline CDR1 reads SGDLS; CDR2 reads YYNGEE. The CDR3 has 14 residues. Between the trimmed V and J ends, which lost 4 bases and 2 bases, there was a span of 11 bases. The CDR3 sequence is CASSPGYLTDTQYF. The CDR3 DNA is TGTGCCAGCAGCCCGGGGTATCTCACAGATACGCAGTATTTT.

The chain joins TRBV2 to TRBJ2-5; TRBD1 matches at 9 bases. The germline CDR1 and CDR2 sequences are SNHLY and FYNNEI. J was trimmed by 4 bases and V by 2 bases; bases with no gene match: 20. CDR3 length: 20 amino acids. Here the CDR3 reads CASSELGRTRGQGVGETQYF. The CDR3 DNA sequence: TGTGCCAGCAGTGAATTGGGTCGAACAAGGGGACAGGGTGTAGGAGAGACCCAGTACTTC.

V and J are TRBV19 and TRBJ1-4, with TRBD1 as a possible D gene (6 bases). The V gene's germline CDR1 is LNHDA and CDR2 SQIVND (reference sequence). The CDR3 loop spans 14 amino acids. The V end was cut by 3 bases, the J end by 6 bases, with 11 bases between. CDR3 DNA sequence: TGTGCCAGTAGTATTAGGGGGACGGATGAAAAACTGTTTTTT. Protein: CASSIRGTDEKLFF. Based on the CDR3 plus reference TRBV19 and TRBJ1-4, the full variable domain is DGGITQSPKYLFRKEGQNVTLSCEQNLNHDAMYWYRQDPGQGLRLIYYSQIVNDFQKGDIAEGYSVSREKKESFPLTVTSAQKNPTAFYLCASSIRGTDEKLFFGSGTQLSVL.

J is TRBJ1-5 and V is TRBV30, with TRBD1 matching 8 bases. V shed 2 bases, J shed 9 bases, and the junction held 6 bases outside the gene matches. The CDR3 is 13 amino acids. The germline V gene encodes CDR1 GTSNPN and CDR2 SVGIG (reference sequence). CDR3 sequence reads: CAWSSRGRGPQHF. The CDR3 coding sequence is TGTGCCTGGAGTTCCAGGGGGCGGGGGCCCCAGCATTTT.

The J gene is TRBJ2-7, the V gene TRBV5-1, with a weak D call TRBD1 (6 bases). There are 14 residues in the CDR3. Germline V gene sequence: CDR1 SGHRS, CDR2 YFSETQ. The V gene lost 5 bases and the J gene lost 0 bases, with 12 bases spanning the gap. CDR3 nucleotides: TGCGCCAGCAGGCCACAGGGCAGCTCCTACGAGCAGTACTTC. Translation gives CASRPQGSSYEQYF.

The CDR3 spells CASSRGGSREKLFF. The CDR3 coding sequence is TGTGCCAGCTCACGTGGTGGTAGTCGGGAAAAACTGTTTTTT. The chain couples TRBV18 to TRBJ1-4; D remains unclear. Looked up from germline, CDR1 is KGHSH and CDR2 is LQKENI. CDR3 length: 14 amino acids. Trimming left V 4 bases short and J 8 bases short, with 14 bases between.

This clone showed up just once. The V gene is TRBV7-9, the J gene TRBJ1-2; maybe TRBD1 (5 bases). Germline V CDR1 and CDR2: SEHNR, FQNEAQ (reference sequence). Trimming took off 5 bases at V and 8 bases at J, with 21 bases between the two ends. The CDR3 consists of 15 residues. In DNA form, the CDR3 reads TGTGCCAGCAGCCCGCAGGGAAGTAGGGTGAGAGGCTACACCTTC. Encoded protein: CASSPQGSRVRGYTF. The full variable domain, its missing parts supplied by reference TRBV7-9 and TRBJ1-2, is DTGVSQNPRHKITKRGQNVTFRCDPISEHNRLYWYRQTLGQGPEFLTYFQNEAQLEKSRLLSDRFSAERPKGSFSTLEIQRTEQGDSAMYLCASSPQGSRVRGYTFGSGTRLTVV.

The genes are TRBV9 and TRBJ2-7; 8 nucleotides align to TRBD1. CDR3 length equals 16 residues. CDR1 SGDLS and CDR2 YYNGEE come from the germline V gene. The ends lost 3 bases at V and 4 bases at J; junction bases unmatched: 12. CDR3 region: CASSEGTGTGDYEQYF. Here the CDR3 DNA reads TGTGCCAGCAGCGAGGGAACCGGGACAGGAGATTACGAGCAGTACTTC.

J is TRBJ2-2 and V is TRBV5-1; D unclear. Germline CDR1 is SGHRS and CDR2 is YFSETQ. Trimming took 0 bases from V and 2 from J, leaving 5 bases between them. The length of the CDR3 is 14 residues. As DNA, the CDR3 is TGCGCCAGCAGCTTGGCAGGTAACACCGGGGAGCTGTTTTTT. Translating gives CASSLAGNTGELFF.

V is TRBV6-5 and J is TRBJ2-5; 8 positions agree with TRBD1. Germline lookup yields CDR1 MNHEY and CDR2 SVGAGI. The ends lost 7 bases at V and 5 bases at J; junction bases unmatched: 12. The CDR3 sequence is 15 residues long. CDR3 nucleotides: TGTGCCAGCATGGCCCGCGACAGGGGCCCTGAGACCCAGTACTTC. Translating gives CASMARDRGPETQYF.